This entry lists 23 T cell receptor beta chains sequenced from one sample in a study of blood T cell repertoires in COVID-19. The data were produced by immunoSEQ multiplex PCR, yet TCRdb's version contains in-frame clones alone and is incomplete. The top ten clones hold just under 6.5% of a sample with under 300,000 clones, around 90% of them seen once. Sequencing was done on a sample of PBMCs or T cells enriched from blood (not recorded which). The receptors were gathered from a woman aged 25 to 45 with acute COVID-19.

The chain carries TRBV19 and TRBJ2-1, with 8 bases fitting TRBD2. Germline values: CDR1 LNHDA, CDR2 SQIVND (reference sequence). The CDR3 covers 15 residues. Trimming cost V 1 base and J 7 bases; bases outside gene matches: 6. CDR3 nucleotides: TGTGCCAGTAGTATAGTCAGCGGGAGCGGGAATGAGCAGTTCTTC. Its protein is CASSIVSGSGNEQFF.

This clone was counted only a few times. The rearrangement links TRBV21-1 to TRBJ2-5; no check of the table's D call, TRBD2, against the DNA was made. TRBV21-1 is recorded as a pseudogene. The CDR3 runs 17 residues. The CDR3 loop reads CASSNTTREGSRETQYF. The CDR3 DNA is TGTGCCAGCAGCAATACAACCCGCGAGGGATCGAGGGAGACCCAGTACTTC.

J is TRBJ2-1 and V is TRBV5-5; no firm D call. This CDR3 is 12 amino acids long. The V gene lost 2 bases and the J gene lost 6 bases, with 6 bases spanning the gap. Germline V CDR1 and CDR2: SGHKS, YYEKEE (reference sequence). CDR3 in DNA: TGTGCCAGCAGCTTCCTACTCAATGAGCAGTTCTTC. Translated: CASSFLLNEQFF.

This clone has a single count. The rearrangement joins TRBV7-2 to TRBJ2-2, with a tentative D call TRBD1 (6 bases). The V gene's germline CDR1 is SGHTA and CDR2 FQGNSA. This CDR3 spans 14 amino acids. Trimming shortened V by 1 base and J by 7 bases, and 10 bases separated the two germline ends. The CDR3 DNA sequence: TGTGCCAGCAGCTTAGACAGGGTAAACGGGGAGCTGTTTTTT. Protein product: CASSLDRVNGELFF.

This chain uses TRBV5-1 with TRBJ2-2; 9 bases align to TRBD1. Germline assignment: CDR1 SGHRS and CDR2 YFSETQ. The CDR3 has 15 residues. The V gene end was trimmed by 7 bases and the J gene end by 7 bases; junction bases not matched to a gene: 11. The CDR3 DNA sequence: TGCGCCAGCCTCACCGGGACAGGGAGTATCGGGGAGCTGTTTTTT. Translated: CASLTGTGSIGELFF.

The V gene is TRBV14, the J gene TRBJ2-1; D ambiguous. The CDR3 has 13 residues. CDR1 is SGHDN, CDR2 FVKESK, per germline. V lost 3 bases and J lost 12, with 15 bases in between. CDR3 nucleotides: TGTGCCAGCAGCCAGAAGATGAGAGTCGCGCAGTTCTTC. It is translated as CASSQKMRVAQFF. Drawing the rest from reference TRBV14 and TRBJ2-1, the complete variable domain is EAGVTQFPSHSVIEKGQTVTLRCDPISGHDNLYWYRRVMGKEIKFLLHFVKESKQDESGMPNNRFLAERTGGTYSTLKVQPAELEDSGVYFCASSQKMRVAQFFGPGTRLTVL.

This sequence joins TRBV5-1 and TRBJ2-2; D is possibly TRBD1 (5 bases). Germline-derived CDR1 and CDR2 are SGHRS and YFSETQ. Trimming took 0 bases from V and 6 from J, leaving 9 bases between them. The CDR3 totals 14 residues. CDR3 bases: TGCGCCAGCAGCTTGGCTGGGGCTCCCGGGGAGCTGTTTTTT. This sequence encodes CASSLAGAPGELFF. Supplemented by reference TRBV5-1 and TRBJ2-2, the full variable domain reads KAGVTQTPRYLIKTRGQQVTLSCSPISGHRSVSWYQQTPGQGLQFLFEYFSETQRNKGNFPGRFSGRQFSNSRSEMNVSTLELGDSALYLCASSLAGAPGELFFGEGSRLTVL.

This clone occurred a few times. The chain joins TRBV30 to TRBJ1-1; 8 nucleotides line up with TRBD1. CDR1 GTSNPN and CDR2 SVGIG come from the germline V gene (reference sequence). This CDR3 has 16 amino acids. V trimming: 2 bases; J trimming: 1 base; junction bases outside the gene matches: 9. For the CDR3, the DNA is TGTGCCTGGAGTTATCTCAGGGGGCTCAGGAACACTGAAGCTTTCTTT. Amino acid sequence: CAWSYLRGLRNTEAFF.

The chain carries TRBV5-1 and TRBJ2-5, with a tentative D call TRBD2 (5 bases). This CDR3 region has 13 residues. V dropped 0 bases and J dropped 6 bases, with 9 bases sitting between them. Germline CDR1 reads SGHRS; CDR2 reads YFSETQ. The CDR3 nucleotides are TGCGCCAGCAGCTTGGATCGGAGGCAGACCCAGTACTTC. It translates to CASSLDRRQTQYF.

The chain links TRBV19 to TRBJ2-5; maybe TRBD1 (8 bases). V lost 9 bases and J 3 bases, leaving 20 bases between the germline ends. The germline gives CDR1 LNHDA, CDR2 SQIVND (reference sequence). The CDR3 totals 15 residues. The CDR3 reads CASSGTGRLKETQYF. The CDR3 region has the DNA TGTGCCAGCAGCGGGACAGGTCGTTTGAAAGAGACCCAGTACTTC. The variable domain in full, completed from reference TRBV19 and TRBJ2-5, reads DGGITQSPKYLFRKEGQNVTLSCEQNLNHDAMYWYRQDPGQGLRLIYYSQIVNDFQKGDIAEGYSVSREKKESFPLTVTSAQKNPTAFYLCASSGTGRLKETQYFGPGTRLLVL.

The table lists this clone with a count of one. This chain links TRBV4-1 with TRBJ2-7, with D tentatively TRBD2 (5 bases). Germline CDR1 reads MGHRA; CDR2 reads YSYEKL. This CDR3 region has 14 residues. Trimming removed 4 bases from V and 0 bases from J, with 10 bases in between. CDR3 sequence reads: CASSRTGFSYEQYF. Written as DNA, the CDR3 is TGCGCCAGCAGCCGGACGGGGTTCTCCTACGAGCAGTACTTC.

The chain links TRBV14 to TRBJ1-1, with no clear D. The CDR3 length is 17 residues. Trimming took 0 bases from V and 9 from J, leaving 23 bases between them. The germline V gene encodes CDR1 SGHDN and CDR2 FVKESK. The CDR3 loop is CASSQDTSWRAVPQAFF. Written as DNA, the CDR3 is TGTGCCAGCAGCCAAGATACGAGCTGGAGGGCCGTACCCCAAGCTTTCTTT. Filled out from reference TRBV14 and TRBJ1-1, the complete variable domain reads EAGVTQFPSHSVIEKGQTVTLRCDPISGHDNLYWYRRVMGKEIKFLLHFVKESKQDESGMPNNRFLAERTGGTYSTLKVQPAELEDSGVYFCASSQDTSWRAVPQAFFGQGTRLTVV.

The chain combines TRBV6-6 with TRBJ2-1; 10 bases match TRBD1. With V trimmed by 7 bases and J by 8 bases, 11 bases remained unmatched. Germline loops: CDR1 MNHNY, CDR2 SVGAGI (reference sequence). The CDR3 sequence is 15 residues long. CDR3 coding DNA: TGTGCCAGCACCCACAGGGGACAGGGGAGCGATGAGCAGTTCTTC. Amino acids: CASTHRGQGSDEQFF.

This clone has a single count. The chain carries TRBV2 and TRBJ2-3; TRBD2 might be the D (5 bases). The V and J ends lost 7 bases and 1 base respectively, with 12 bases between them. Germline V lookup: CDR1 SNHLY, CDR2 FYNNEI. The CDR3 is made up of 14 amino acids. CDR3 residues: CASNYGLGTDTQYF. The CDR3 DNA is TGTGCCAGCAACTATGGACTCGGCACAGATACGCAGTATTTT.

The genes are TRBV7-9 and TRBJ2-1; 12 nucleotides match TRBD2. Unmatched junction bases numbered 17, after V lost 4 bases and J lost 7 bases. Germline V gives CDR1 SEHNR, CDR2 FQNEAQ (reference sequence). This CDR3 contains 19 residues. The CDR3 protein is CASSSSLAGGPWGKNEQFF. The DNA for the CDR3 is TGTGCCAGCAGCTCGAGCCTAGCGGGAGGGCCGTGGGGGAAGAATGAGCAGTTCTTC.

The chain carries TRBV28 and TRBJ1-4; D remains ambiguous. The CDR3 totals 11 residues. Germline CDR1 and CDR2: MDHEN and SYDVKM. Trimming took off 6 bases at V and 12 bases at J, with 11 bases between the two ends. The CDR3: CASREHLELFF. The CDR3 bases are TGTGCCAGCAGGGAGCACCTAGAACTGTTTTTT.

The chain employs TRBV6-1 and TRBJ2-7; perhaps TRBD1 as D (5 bases). The germline V gene encodes CDR1 MNHNS and CDR2 SASEGT. V was clipped by 2 bases and J by 5 bases, with 10 bases between them. The CDR3 loop spans 13 amino acids. CDR3 bases: TGTGCCAGCAGTGAACAGGGTACGGACGAGCAGTACTTC. It encodes CASSEQGTDEQYF.

This chain links TRBV4-1 with TRBJ2-7; D ambiguous. Germline CDR1 MGHRA, CDR2 YSYEKL. Trimming removed 0 bases from V and 2 bases from J, with 8 bases in between. This CDR3 has 14 residues. The CDR3 sequence is CASSQERRPYEQYF. CDR3 DNA: TGCGCCAGCAGCCAAGAAAGGAGACCCTACGAGCAGTACTTC.

The V gene is TRBV5-4, the J gene TRBJ2-1; TRBD2 might be the D (6 bases). The CDR3 runs to 16 residues. V shed 2 bases and J shed 4 bases, with 16 bases lying between them. Germline V lookup: CDR1 SGHNT, CDR2 YYREEE (reference sequence). This CDR3 is CASSFGQRGGYNEQFF. For the CDR3, the DNA is TGTGCCAGCAGCTTCGGTCAACGTGGAGGGTACAATGAGCAGTTCTTC.

This chain uses TRBV18 with TRBJ2-2, with D unclear. The germline CDR1 and CDR2 sequences are KGHSH and LQKENI. This CDR3 spans 13 amino acids. Trimming stripped 6 bases from V and 10 bases from J, with 15 bases between. Here the CDR3 reads CASSPPNGAELFF. As DNA, the CDR3 is TGTGCCAGCTCTCCGCCGAACGGAGCGGAGCTGTTTTTT.

J is TRBJ1-2 and V is TRBV30; D is unclear. V lost 0 bases to trimming and J lost 4 bases, with 6 bases between them. CDR3 length: 12 residues. The germline CDR1 and CDR2 sequences are GTSNPN and SVGIG (reference sequence). The CDR3 nucleotides are TGTGCCTGGAGTGTACAACCCTATGGCTACACCTTC. Its protein product is CAWSVQPYGYTF. Supplemented by reference TRBV30 and TRBJ1-2, the full variable domain reads SQTIHQWPATLVQPVGSPLSLECTVEGTSNPNLYWYRQAAGRGLQLLFYSVGIGQISSEVPQNLSASRPQDRQFILSSKKLLLSDSGFYLCAWSVQPYGYTFGSGTRLTVV.

The V gene is TRBV9, the J gene TRBJ2-5; tentative D call: TRBD2 (5 bases). V lost 0 bases, J lost 5 bases, and 8 bases lay in between. There are 13 residues in the CDR3. Germline V gene lookup returns CDR1 SGDLS and CDR2 YYNGEE. The CDR3 region is CASSVGLTETQYF. The DNA of the CDR3 is TGTGCCAGCAGCGTAGGACTAACGGAGACCCAGTACTTC.

The chain links TRBV29-1 to TRBJ2-1, with D possibly TRBD2 on 7 matching bases. CDR1 is SQVTM and CDR2 is ANQGSEA in the germline V gene. This CDR3 has 15 amino acids. The V gene lost 4 bases and the J gene lost 9 bases, with 22 bases spanning the gap. The CDR3 DNA follows: TGCAGCGTTGTGGGGGGGCTAGCGGTGATGGGTGAGCAGTTCTTC. Translated: CSVVGGLAVMGEQFF.